The 9 T cell receptor beta chains below were found in one sample sequenced in a study of blood T cell repertoires in COVID-19. Profiled with immunoSEQ multiplex PCR; TCRdb holds only in-frame clones, not every one. The data hold hundreds of thousands of clones, with about four fifths observed a single time. Sequencing was done on a sample of PBMCs or T cells enriched from blood (not recorded which). The receptors shown here come from a man in his forties who had been exposed to COVID-19.

The chain combines TRBV7-6 with TRBJ2-5, with 11 bases aligning to TRBD2. Trimming cost V 5 bases and J 0 bases; bases outside gene matches: 2. The CDR3 length is 15 residues. Germline V gives CDR1 SGHVS, CDR2 FNYEAQ. Here the CDR3 DNA reads TGTGCCAGCAGCGAACTAGCGGGAGACCAAGAGACCCAGTACTTC. It translates to CASSELAGDQETQYF.

The count of this clone is one. The chain has TRBV5-8 and TRBJ2-2, with D tentatively TRBD1 (5 bases). Germline V lookup: CDR1 SGHTS, CDR2 YDEGEE. There are 14 residues in the CDR3. Trimming removed 5 bases at V and 3 bases at J, with 11 bases between. The CDR3 coding sequence is TGTGCCAGCAGAGGGCAGGGCCACACCGGGGAGCTGTTTTTT. Translation gives CASRGQGHTGELFF.

The chain joins TRBV5-4 to TRBJ1-1; D call uncertain. The CDR3 spans 15 residues. Germline values: CDR1 SGHNT, CDR2 YYREEE (reference sequence). Trimming took off 0 bases at V and 2 bases at J, with 11 bases between the two ends. For the CDR3, the DNA is TGTGCCAGCAGCTTGGGTGGCAGATTAAACACTGAAGCTTTCTTT. Translated: CASSLGGRLNTEAFF.

The chain recombines TRBV7-9 with TRBJ2-1; D may be TRBD2 (5 bases). CDR1 and CDR2 (germline): SEHNR, FQNEAQ (reference sequence). V gave up 0 bases and J gave up 9 bases, with 15 bases separating them. The CDR3 covers 15 residues. In nucleotides, the CDR3 is TGTGCCAGCAGCTTAGCGGGGAGAAGCGTGGGTGAGCAGTTCTTC. Translating it yields CASSLAGRSVGEQFF.

This sequence joins TRBV7-6 and TRBJ2-1; D ambiguous. CDR3 length: 15 residues. Trimming shortened V by 4 bases and J by 2 bases, and 12 bases separated the two germline ends. Germline CDR1 SGHVS, CDR2 FNYEAQ. This chain's CDR3 is CASSSQGGPYNEQFF. In DNA, the CDR3 is TGTGCCAGCAGCTCTCAAGGCGGTCCCTACAATGAGCAGTTCTTC. Full variable domain (outside the CDR3, taken from reference TRBV7-6 and TRBJ2-1): GAGVSQSPRYKVTKRGQDVALRCDPISGHVSLYWYRQALGQGPEFLTYFNYEAQQDKSGLPNDRFSAERPEGSISTLTIQRTEQRDSAMYRCASSSQGGPYNEQFFGPGTRLTVL.

The rearrangement joins TRBV19 to TRBJ2-3, with D perhaps TRBD1 (6 bases). The CDR3 is 13 amino acids. V lost 5 bases, J lost 5 bases, and 11 bases lay in between. CDR1 is LNHDA and CDR2 is SQIVND in the germline V gene (reference sequence). This CDR3 reads CASSLRGRDTQYF. CDR3 in DNA: TGTGCCAGTAGTCTGAGGGGGAGAGATACGCAGTATTTT.

The chain is built from TRBV9 and TRBJ2-1; 15 bases align to TRBD2. CDR1 is SGDLS and CDR2 is YYNGEE in the germline V gene. V trimming: 4 bases; J trimming: 15 bases; junction bases outside the gene matches: 14. This CDR3 spans 16 amino acids. The CDR3: CASSPPGLAGGARVFF. The CDR3 DNA follows: TGTGCCAGCAGCCCCCCAGGACTAGCGGGAGGGGCCCGGGTGTTCTTC.

The chain combines TRBV14 with TRBJ2-7; 12 bases line up with TRBD1. CDR3 length: 19 amino acids. Per the germline V gene, CDR1 is SGHDN and CDR2 is FVKESK. V shed 5 bases and J 0 bases; nucleotides not matched to a gene: 14. The CDR3, as DNA: TGTGCCAGCAGCGGAAATAGGGACAGGGGGCCTCGGAGCTCCTACGAGCAGTACTTC. Amino acid sequence: CASSGNRDRGPRSSYEQYF.

This sequence joins TRBV7-8 and TRBJ2-1, with TRBD2 matching 8 bases. Germline CDR1 is SGHVS and CDR2 is FQNEAQ. The V gene end was trimmed by 1 base and the J gene end by 8 bases; junction bases not matched to a gene: 16. The CDR3 runs to 18 residues. The CDR3 loop reads CASSLETRTSHLKYEQFF. CDR3 coding DNA: TGTGCCAGCAGCTTAGAGACCAGGACTAGCCATCTAAAATATGAGCAGTTCTTC.